This T cell receptor (beta chain) originates from a study of CD8 T cells in ankylosing spondylitis. Trimming took 5 bases from V and 3 from J, leaving 13 bases between them. Germline loops: CDR1 DFQATT, CDR2 SNEGSKA (reference sequence). This CDR3 has 13 amino acids. Library preparation for TCR beta used quantitative 5'-RACE with molecular barcodes. TCRdb re-analysed the 5' RACE reads in MiXCR, keeping a single row per CDR3 protein. The sample lists approximately 540,000 distinct CDR3 sequences, 12% occurring once. Study-wide results and caveats: Disease-linked clones proved CD8+ and comparatively uncommon in peripheral blood. A motif of eight or nine highly homologous TCR beta variants was seen as apparently characteristic of ankylosing spondylitis blood. Disease-linked clones reportedly showed significant enrichment in matched ankylosing spondylitis synovial fluid.

This clonotype was seen more than once but under ten times. As yet, its antigen is unknown. The source of this sequence is a male donor with ankylosing spondylitis. Sample: blood, either unsorted or a sorted T cell fraction (not recorded which). The chain recombines TRBV20-1 with TRBJ1-1, with a possible D match to TRBD1 (6 bases). In nucleotides, the CDR3 is TGCAGTGCTGAAAGACAGGACCACACTGAAGCTTTCTTT. This encodes CSAERQDHTEAFF.